Below are 18 T cell receptor beta chains sequenced from a single sample in a study of cytomegalovirus exposure and HLA in healthy donors. 60 Vbeta and 13 Jbeta primers were used in PCR. Method: immunoSEQ multiplex PCR; TCRdb's copy keeps in-frame clones and lacks some. The sample shows almost 200,000 clones, 75% to 85% of them seen only once. The sequenced material came from PBMCs. These receptors were taken from a male donor in good health and CMV-seropositive.

The CDR3 coding sequence is TGTGCCAGCGGAAAGGGGCCCAACAATGAGCAGTTCTTC. It is translated as CASGKGPNNEQFF. The chain is built from TRBV6-6 and TRBJ2-1, with TRBD1 as a possible D gene (5 bases). Deletions cut 8 bases from V and 5 bases from J, with 13 bases between. Germline V lookup: CDR1 MNHNY, CDR2 SVGAGI (reference sequence). The CDR3 is 13 residues long.

This clone has only a few counts. The rearrangement joins TRBV4-1 to TRBJ2-7; D possibly corresponds to TRBD1 (6 bases). Germline CDR1 and CDR2: MGHRA and YSYEKL. The V end lost 5 bases, the J end lost 2 bases, and 13 bases lay between the germline ends. The CDR3 spans 14 residues. For the CDR3, the DNA is TGCGCCAGCAGCACCCCCGGGACAACCTACGAGCAGTACTTC. Its translation is CASSTPGTTYEQYF.

This sequence joins TRBV7-8 and TRBJ2-2, with 12 positions matching TRBD1. J lost 7 bases, V lost 5 bases, and 5 bases had no gene match. The CDR3 runs 15 residues. Germline V lookup: CDR1 SGHVS, CDR2 FQNEAQ. The CDR3 sequence is CASSLGTGGIGELFF. CDR3 nucleotides: TGTGCCAGCAGCCTCGGGACAGGGGGCATCGGGGAGCTGTTTTTT.

The chain is built from TRBV6-5 and TRBJ2-5; weak D call: TRBD2 (5 bases). Germline V gene sequence: CDR1 MNHEY, CDR2 SVGAGI. This CDR3 has 15 amino acids. Trimming removed 2 bases at V and 0 bases at J, with 10 bases between. The CDR3 nucleotides read TGTGCCAGCAGTTACAGTGGAGGAGACCAAGAGACCCAGTACTTC. It translates to CASSYSGGDQETQYF.

Details on this clone: Other DNA sequences in the same sample also yield this CDR3. J is TRBJ1-1 and V is TRBV5-1; a weak D match, TRBD1 (6 bases). This CDR3 spans 14 amino acids. V shed 1 base and J shed 0 bases, with 7 bases lying between them. Germline lookup yields CDR1 SGHRS and CDR2 YFSETQ. The CDR3 DNA sequence: TGCGCCAGCAGCTTGACAGGGCTGAACACTGAAGCTTTCTTT. Amino acids: CASSLTGLNTEAFF.

The J gene is TRBJ2-4, the V gene TRBV4-3; a weak D match, TRBD1 (6 bases). The germline V and J ends were trimmed by 0 bases and 5 bases, with 20 bases remaining between them. The CDR3 has 18 residues. Germline V gene sequence: CDR1 LGHNA, CDR2 YSLEER. The CDR3: CASSQEFGPTGFQNIQYF. CDR3 sequence (DNA): TGCGCCAGCAGCCAAGAATTCGGGCCAACAGGGTTCCAAAACATTCAGTACTTC.

This rearrangement joins TRBV10-3 to TRBJ2-1; 10 bases map to TRBD2. V shed 7 bases, J shed 0 bases, and the junction held 6 bases outside the gene matches. The germline gives CDR1 ENHRY, CDR2 SYGVKD. The CDR3 extends over 16 amino acids. The CDR3 reads CAINPSGSSSYNEQFF. DNA for the CDR3: TGTGCCATCAACCCTAGCGGGAGTAGCTCCTACAATGAGCAGTTCTTC.

The genes are TRBV7-2 and TRBJ2-3, with D possibly being TRBD1 (6 bases). Germline loops: CDR1 SGHTA, CDR2 FQGNSA. Trimming shortened V by 5 bases and J by 0 bases, and 15 bases separated the two germline ends. CDR3 size: 16 residues. CDR3 sequence reads: CASSAQTGISTDTQYF. The CDR3 DNA sequence: TGTGCCAGCAGCGCCCAGACAGGAATAAGCACAGATACGCAGTATTTT. The variable domain in full, with the rest retrieved from reference TRBV7-2 and TRBJ2-3, is GAGVSQSPSNKVTEKGKDVELRCDPISGHTALYWYRQSLGQGLEFLIYFQGNSAPDKSGLPSDRFSAERTGGSVSTLTIQRTQQEDSAVYLCASSAQTGISTDTQYFGPGTRLTVL.

This clone appeared once. The J gene is TRBJ1-1, the V gene TRBV6-5; D not resolved. The CDR3 has 13 amino acids. V lost 7 bases, J lost 1 base, and 10 bases lay in between. The V gene's germline CDR1 is MNHEY and CDR2 SVGAGI. CDR3: CASTNSQNTEAFF. The DNA of the CDR3 is TGTGCCAGCACTAACAGTCAGAACACTGAAGCTTTCTTT.

As regards this clone: This specimen includes other DNA sequences encoding the same CDR3. This chain connects TRBV4-3 to TRBJ2-7; D perhaps matches TRBD1 (5 bases). The CDR3 has 14 amino acids. V was pared by 0 bases and J by 6 bases, with 12 bases between. Germline values: CDR1 LGHNA, CDR2 YSLEER. CDR3 DNA sequence: TGCGCCAGCAGCCAAGATACCAGGGCGGTCGAGCAGTACTTC. It is translated as CASSQDTRAVEQYF.

The genes are TRBV7-9 and TRBJ1-1; D perhaps matches TRBD1 (6 bases). In germline, CDR1 is SEHNR, CDR2 FQNEAQ (reference sequence). CDR3 length equals 16 residues. Trimming left V 2 bases short and J 0 bases short, with 13 bases between. As DNA, the CDR3 is TGTGCCAGCAGCTTATCCCCTGACAGGATGAACACTGAAGCTTTCTTT. Translating it yields CASSLSPDRMNTEAFF.

The chain is built from TRBV13 and TRBJ1-5, with TRBD1 as a possible D gene (5 bases). CDR3 size: 15 residues. The V and J ends lost 5 bases and 6 bases respectively, with 17 bases between them. Germline-derived CDR1 and CDR2 are PRHDT and FYEKMQ (reference sequence). CDR3 nucleotides: TGTGCCAGCAGCCTCGGAGGGGCAGCCGGTCAGCCCCAGCATTTT. Encoded protein: CASSLGGAAGQPQHF.

The rearrangement links TRBV7-2 to TRBJ2-5, with 9 nucleotides matching TRBD2. V was clipped by 5 bases and J by 2 bases; unmatched bases: 15. Germline V gene data show CDR1 as SGHTA and CDR2 as FQGNSA. This CDR3 has 18 amino acids. The CDR3 spells CASSPTLLAGAGQETQYF. In DNA form, the CDR3 reads TGTGCCAGCAGCCCAACCCTCTTAGCGGGAGCGGGGCAAGAGACCCAGTACTTC.

This rearrangement joins TRBV19 to TRBJ2-7, with D uncertain. The CDR3 spans 15 residues. Germline CDR1 is LNHDA and CDR2 is SQIVND (reference sequence). Trimming removed 3 bases at V and 9 bases at J, with 21 bases between. The CDR3 sequence is CASSMAKGGVRSQYF. CDR3 in DNA: TGTGCCAGTAGTATGGCCAAAGGCGGTGTTAGGTCGCAGTACTTC. The variable domain in full, with the rest retrieved from reference TRBV19 and TRBJ2-7, is DGGITQSPKYLFRKEGQNVTLSCEQNLNHDAMYWYRQDPGQGLRLIYYSQIVNDFQKGDIAEGYSVSREKKESFPLTVTSAQKNPTAFYLCASSMAKGGVRSQYFGPGTRLTVT.

V is TRBV30 and J is TRBJ2-2; D possibly corresponds to TRBD2 (6 bases). This CDR3 comprises 14 residues. Trimming took off 6 bases at V and 5 bases at J, with 16 bases between the two ends. Germline CDR1 is GTSNPN and CDR2 is SVGIG (reference sequence). CDR3 sequence: CACPLSGRTGELFF. The CDR3 DNA reads TGTGCCTGTCCCCTTAGTGGGAGGACCGGGGAGCTGTTTTTT.

J is TRBJ2-7 and V is TRBV30; TRBD2 might be the D (6 bases). This CDR3 contains 14 residues. V gave up 5 bases and J gave up 12 bases, with 26 bases separating them. CDR1 and CDR2 from the germline V gene are GTSNPN and SVGIG (reference sequence). The DNA for the CDR3 is TGTGCCTGGGGACGACTAGGCGGAGCTTCTTGGCCGTACTTC. Translating gives CAWGRLGGASWPYF.

The chain has TRBV27 and TRBJ2-4; tentative D call: TRBD1 (6 bases). V lost 3 bases, J lost 0 bases, and 12 bases lay in between. This CDR3 is 16 amino acids long. Looked up from germline, CDR1 is MNHEY and CDR2 is SMNVEV (reference sequence). The CDR3 coding sequence is TGTGCCAGCAGTTTCGGGACACTACTAGCCAAAAACATTCAGTACTTC. Translation gives CASSFGTLLAKNIQYF.

The chain combines TRBV5-4 with TRBJ2-1; D is perhaps TRBD2 (5 bases). Germline V gene sequence: CDR1 SGHNT, CDR2 YYREEE (reference sequence). V was pared by 2 bases and J by 9 bases, with 9 bases between. This CDR3 is built from 12 residues. The CDR3 DNA reads as TGTGCCAGCAGCTTCTCGAGGGCTGAGCAGTTCTTC. The encoded protein is CASSFSRAEQFF.